The 18 T cell receptor beta chains below were found in one sample sequenced in a study of T cell repertoires in cytomegalovirus infection. One entry per CDR3 protein results from TCRdb running MiXCR on the reads. Of 130,000 or so distinct CDR3 sequences in the sample, about 6.5% are singletons; the top ten hold 18%. The sample was PBMCs. All receptors derive from a human donor in good health (CMV status not recorded). Some clones in this sample may be carry-over from other donors' samples.

This clonotype was found many times. The J gene is TRBJ2-3, the V gene TRBV7-2, with 8 nucleotides matching TRBD1. CDR3 length equals 24 residues. V dropped 4 bases and J dropped 4; count of bases not matched to a gene: 34. Germline-derived CDR1 and CDR2 are SGHTA and FQGNSA. CDR3 amino acids: CASSSRRSRLPNPLKGQGSDTQYF. The CDR3 coding sequence is TGTGCCAGCAGCTCGAGACGTAGTAGACTGCCGAACCCCCTAAAAGGACAGGGCTCAGATACGCAGTATTTT.

A few counts support this clonotype. The V and J genes are TRBV3-1 and TRBJ1-5; D may be TRBD1 (5 bases). Per germline, CDR1 LGHDT and CDR2 YNNKEL (reference sequence). CDR3 length: 14 amino acids. With 4 bases removed from V and 3 bases from J, the gap between germline ends came to 10 bases. The CDR3 coding sequence is TGTGCCAGCAGCCCAACAGGTCCCAATCAGCCCCAGCATTTT. Its protein product is CASSPTGPNQPQHF.

The chain carries TRBV10-3 and TRBJ1-5, with 7 bases identical to TRBD1. After removal of 7 bases from V and 3 bases from J, the junction contained 6 bases not matched to a gene. CDR3 length: 14 amino acids. Germline V lookup: CDR1 ENHRY, CDR2 SYGVKD. CDR3 sequence: CAIKNDRDNQPQHF. The CDR3 coding sequence is TGTGCCATCAAGAATGACAGGGACAATCAGCCCCAGCATTTT.

This clonotype was counted between two and nine times. This sequence joins TRBV12-3 or TRBV12-4 and TRBJ1-1; a possible D gene is TRBD1 (5 bases). V shed 1 base and J shed 2 bases, with 14 bases lying between them. CDR3 size: 16 residues. For the CDR3, the DNA is TGTGCCAGCAGTTTAGGCGGACACCCTATAAACACTGAAGCTTTCTTT. Translation: CASSLGGHPINTEAFF.

The chain links TRBV12-3 or TRBV12-4 to TRBJ1-2; possibly TRBD1 for D (5 bases). The CDR3 runs to 14 residues. Trimming left V 5 bases short and J 8 bases short, with 18 bases between. DNA of the CDR3: TGTGCCAGCAGTCCACAGGCGTTCCCTCGGGGCTACACCTTC. It yields the protein CASSPQAFPRGYTF.

In its sample, this clonotype was seen many times. The CDR3 DNA reads as TGTGCCAGCAGCCCAATGGGACGCCGGGAAAGAACTGAAGCTTTCTTT. This encodes CASSPMGRRERTEAFF. V usage is TRBV7-6 and J usage is TRBJ1-1; possible D gene TRBD1, 5 bases. V was cut by 5 bases and J by 5 bases, with 21 bases left in between. The CDR3 totals 16 residues. In germline, CDR1 is SGHVS, CDR2 FNYEAQ.

This clonotype was detected many times. The rearrangement joins TRBV4-3 to TRBJ2-3; 14 bases are shared with TRBD2. The CDR3 covers 19 residues. Looked up from germline, CDR1 is LGHNA and CDR2 is YSLEER. Trimming cost V 4 bases and J 2 bases; bases outside gene matches: 11. Written as DNA, the CDR3 is TGCGCCAGCAGCCCCTACTTAGGGACTAGCGGGGGCTCCACAGATACGCAGTATTTT. It specifies CASSPYLGTSGGSTDTQYF.

This clonotype has at least ten counts. The rearrangement joins TRBV5-5 to TRBJ1-6; no clear D gene. Germline CDR1 reads SGHKS; CDR2 reads YYEKEE (reference sequence). Deletions cut 0 bases from V and 7 bases from J, with 11 bases between. The CDR3 is 15 amino acids. CDR3 sequence reads: CASSLEWTGNSPLHF. The CDR3 nucleotides are TGTGCCAGCAGCTTGGAGTGGACTGGGAATTCACCCCTCCACTTT.

The chain is built from TRBV29-1 and TRBJ2-3; D not certain. CDR1 SQVTM and CDR2 ANQGSEA come from the germline V gene. Trimming stripped 5 bases from V and 6 bases from J, with 9 bases between. This CDR3 region has 11 residues. The CDR3 nucleotides read TGCAGCGTTCGGAGTTCGGATACGCAGTATTTT. It translates to CSVRSSDTQYF.

This chain connects TRBV7-3 to TRBJ2-3, with 8 bases that match TRBD1. The V gene end was trimmed by 6 bases and the J gene end by 6 bases; junction bases not matched to a gene: 8. Germline CDR1 SGHTA, CDR2 FQGTGA. This CDR3 region has 14 residues. Here the CDR3 reads CASSLDRVKDTQYF. DNA of the CDR3: TGTGCCAGCAGTTTGGACAGGGTTAAGGATACGCAGTATTTT.

This chain joins TRBV19 and TRBJ1-5, with TRBD1 as a possible D gene (6 bases). V was cut by 6 bases and J by 1 base, with 13 bases left in between. The CDR3 has 15 residues. The germline V gene has CDR1 LNHDA and CDR2 SQIVND (reference sequence). CDR3 DNA: TGTGCCAGTAGGCCGGGGGCCGGGAGCAATCAGCCCCAGCATTTT. The encoded protein is CASRPGAGSNQPQHF. The full variable domain, with the rest looked up from reference TRBV19 and TRBJ1-5, is DGGITQSPKYLFRKEGQNVTLSCEQNLNHDAMYWYRQDPGQGLRLIYYSQIVNDFQKGDIAEGYSVSREKKESFPLTVTSAQKNPTAFYLCASRPGAGSNQPQHFGDGTRLSIL.

The table lists this clonotype with many counts. V is TRBV12-3 or TRBV12-4 and J is TRBJ2-5, with D perhaps given as TRBD1 or TRBD2 (5 bases each). Trimming removed 11 bases from V and 1 base from J, with 14 bases in between. The CDR3 is 13 amino acids. The CDR3: CASRGDIQETQYF. Here the CDR3 DNA reads TGTGCCTCGAGGGGAGATATCCAAGAGACCCAGTACTTC.

Many counts were recorded for this clonotype. The V and J genes are TRBV7-2 and TRBJ2-7; a weak D match, TRBD2 (8 bases). The CDR3 has 18 residues. V lost 5 bases and J 3 bases, leaving 26 bases between the germline ends. The germline CDR1 and CDR2 sequences are SGHTA and FQGNSA. The CDR3 loop reads CASSQGGGGRTVFYEQYF. Here the CDR3 DNA reads TGTGCCAGCAGCCAGGGGGGGGGCGGGAGGACTGTTTTCTACGAGCAGTACTTC.

The chain employs TRBV25-1 and TRBJ1-6; D may be TRBD1 (5 bases). CDR1 is MGHDK, CDR2 SYGVNS, per germline. The V end lost 1 base, the J end lost 10 bases, and 17 bases lay between the germline ends. There are 16 residues in the CDR3. The CDR3: CASSESKGAVRSPLHF. The CDR3 DNA follows: TGTGCCAGCAGTGAATCTAAAGGGGCTGTCCGATCACCCCTCCACTTT. Drawing the rest from reference TRBV25-1 and TRBJ1-6, the complete variable domain is EADIYQTPRYLVIGTGKKITLECSQTMGHDKMYWYQQDPGMELHLIHYSYGVNSTEKGDLSSESTVSRIRTEHFPLTLESARPSHTSQYLCASSESKGAVRSPLHFGNGTRLTVT.

There are many counts of this clonotype. The rearrangement links TRBV18 to TRBJ2-3; D might be TRBD2 (6 bases). V lost 5 bases, J lost 0 bases, and 9 bases lay in between. Germline CDR1 is KGHSH and CDR2 is LQKENI. The CDR3 loop spans 14 amino acids. CDR3 bases: TGTGCCAGCTCATTCGCGGGAAGCACAGATACGCAGTATTTT. It codes for CASSFAGSTDTQYF.

This clonotype was recorded at least ten times. The chain couples TRBV28 to TRBJ1-5, with D possibly TRBD1 on 5 matching bases. V shed 4 bases and J shed 9 bases, with 7 bases lying between them. Per germline, CDR1 MDHEN and CDR2 SYDVKM. This CDR3 has 11 residues. For the CDR3, the DNA is TGTGCCAGCAGTTCAGGGAGGCCCCAGCATTTT. This codes for CASSSGRPQHF.

This clonotype occurred a few times. The chain combines TRBV29-1 with TRBJ1-4; 9 nucleotides line up with TRBD1. CDR3 length: 14 residues. The V gene's germline CDR1 is SQVTM and CDR2 ANQGSEA. V gave up 2 bases and J gave up 8 bases; unmatched junction bases: 6. CDR3 in amino acids: CSVELGQGREKLFF. The CDR3 DNA is TGCAGCGTTGAATTAGGACAGGGGAGAGAAAAACTGTTTTTT.

In its sample, this clonotype was seen many times. The chain has TRBV5-4 and TRBJ2-7; no definite D call. The CDR3 is made up of 15 amino acids. Trimming took 4 bases from V and 3 from J, leaving 17 bases between them. Germline V gives CDR1 SGHNT, CDR2 YYREEE (reference sequence). The CDR3, as DNA: TGTGCCAGCAGCCGAGATCCGGGCCCAGACTACGAGCAGTACTTC. Residues: CASSRDPGPDYEQYF. Full variable domain (remainder filled in from reference TRBV5-4 and TRBJ2-7): ETGVTQSPTHLIKTRGQQVTLRCSSQSGHNTVSWYQQALGQGPQFIFQYYREEENGRGNFPPRFSGLQFPNYSSELNVNALELDDSALYLCASSRDPGPDYEQYFGPGTRLTVT.